The 8 T cell receptor beta chains below were found in one sample sequenced in a study of T cell changes during pregnancy in multiple sclerosis. Profiled with immunoSEQ multiplex PCR; TCRdb holds only in-frame clones, not every one. The sample includes around 100,000 clones, about 89% of them seen just once. Sequencing was performed on peripheral blood, taken after pregnancy. All receptors derive from a female donor with multiple sclerosis, enrolled in a pregnancy study.

This sequence joins TRBV9 and TRBJ2-7, with 11 bases identical to TRBD1. Germline values: CDR1 SGDLS, CDR2 YYNGEE. The CDR3 has 16 residues. The V and J ends lost 0 bases and 2 bases, in that order; junction bases with no gene match: 4. CDR3 DNA sequence: TGTGCCAGCAGCGTAGGGTTGGGACAGGGGGCCTACGAGCAGTACTTC. Its protein is CASSVGLGQGAYEQYF.

The chain uses TRBV7-2 and TRBJ2-3; 10 bases line up with TRBD2. Germline CDR1 reads SGHTA; CDR2 reads FQGNSA. This CDR3 has 15 amino acids. Losses at the gene ends were 0 bases for V and 5 bases for J; bases not matched to a gene: 2. For the CDR3, the DNA is TGTGCCAGCAGCTTAGCAGCGGGGGGGCAAGATACGCAGTATTTT. Its translation: CASSLAAGGQDTQYF.

The chain's CDR3 is CASSRISTATNYGYTF. DNA for the CDR3: TGTGCCAGTAGTAGAATTTCGACAGCAACTAACTATGGCTACACCTTC. The chain is built from TRBV19 and TRBJ1-2, with D maybe TRBD1 (5 bases). Germline loops: CDR1 LNHDA, CDR2 SQIVND (reference sequence). The CDR3 is 16 residues long. The V and J ends lost 4 bases and 0 bases respectively, with 15 bases between them.

The chain employs TRBV5-4 and TRBJ1-2, with TRBD1 matching over 8 bases. With V trimmed by 3 bases and J by 3 bases, 10 bases remained unmatched. The CDR3 runs to 16 residues. Germline-derived CDR1 and CDR2 are SGHNT and YYREEE (reference sequence). Here the CDR3 reads CASSSGPGGADYGYTF. The DNA for the CDR3 is TGTGCCAGCAGCTCCGGGCCAGGGGGCGCGGACTATGGCTACACCTTC.

The chain combines TRBV11-2 with TRBJ2-2; tentatively, D is TRBD1 (6 bases). Trimming pared 5 bases from V and 0 bases from J, leaving 13 bases between. Looked up from germline, CDR1 is SGHAT and CDR2 is FQNNGV. The CDR3 runs to 16 residues. The CDR3 loop reads CASSHRGSTNTGELFF. The CDR3 nucleotides are TGTGCCAGCAGCCATAGGGGGTCTACGAACACCGGGGAGCTGTTTTTT.

This clone was counted only a few times. CDR3 in amino acids: CASSYGQEGYGYTF. The CDR3 nucleotides read TGTGCCAGCAGCTACGGACAGGAGGGCTATGGCTACACCTTC. The rearrangement joins TRBV5-8 to TRBJ1-2, with TRBD1 identical over 7 bases. V gave up 3 bases and J gave up 4 bases; unmatched junction bases: 6. Germline lookup yields CDR1 SGHTS and CDR2 YDEGEE. The CDR3 loop spans 14 amino acids.

This rearrangement joins TRBV13 to TRBJ2-1; 8 bases agree with TRBD2. The CDR3 is 15 amino acids. CDR1 PRHDT and CDR2 FYEKMQ come from the germline V gene (reference sequence). V trimming: 5 bases; J trimming: 7 bases; junction bases outside the gene matches: 10. The CDR3 DNA is TGTGCCAGCAGCCACGAAGCGGGGGCAGGGAATGAGCAGTTCTTC. Translation gives CASSHEAGAGNEQFF.

This clone showed up just a few times. In DNA form, the CDR3 reads TGTGCCAGCAGCCCATGGGGGGAGGGAAGACACACTGAAGCTTTCTTT. Translated, it gives CASSPWGEGRHTEAFF. The rearrangement uses TRBV14 and TRBJ1-1; TRBD1 is a possible D gene (5 bases). Germline lookup yields CDR1 SGHDN and CDR2 FVKESK. The length of the CDR3 is 16 residues. V was trimmed by 4 bases and J by 3 bases, leaving 18 bases between them.